Presented here are 8 T cell receptor beta chains from one specimen sequenced in a study of T-cell reconstitution after alpha-beta-depleted transplantation in children. Preparation of the TCRbeta library was carried out with unique molecular identifiers. TCRdb analysed the PCR reads with MiXCR anew, one entry per CDR3 protein. The repertoire consists of 90,000 to 100,000 distinct CDR3 sequences, with about a quarter occurring once and the leading ten covering about a fifth. Here the sequenced sample was PBMCs, taken before TCRalphabeta/CD19-depleted stem cell transplant. The receptors come from a boy aged 2 to 10 with acute lymphoblastic leukemia, due to receive a stem cell transplant.

This clonotype was seen more than once but under ten times. The chain links TRBV18 to TRBJ1-6; D unclear. The CDR3 has 14 amino acids. Per the germline V gene, CDR1 is KGHSH and CDR2 is LQKENI. Trimming pared 4 bases from V and 8 bases from J, leaving 12 bases between. CDR3 coding DNA: TGTGCCAGCTCACTTCGGACGGGAGATTCACCCCTCCACTTT. This translates into CASSLRTGDSPLHF.

This chain connects TRBV5-1 to TRBJ2-1; possibly TRBD1 for D (5 bases). V dropped 0 bases and J dropped 7 bases, with 14 bases sitting between them. CDR1 is SGHRS, CDR2 YFSETQ, per germline. The CDR3 spans 15 residues. CDR3 residues: CASSLEGWFGNEQFF. In nucleotides, the CDR3 is TGCGCCAGCAGCTTGGAGGGGTGGTTCGGGAATGAGCAGTTCTTC.

The J gene is TRBJ1-2, the V gene TRBV5-1; D remains unclear. This CDR3 contains 18 residues. CDR1 is SGHRS, CDR2 YFSETQ, per germline. Between the trimmed V and J ends, which lost 4 bases and 4 bases, there was a span of 26 bases. CDR3 DNA: TGCGCCAGCAGCCCCGTCCCGGCAAACAACAACCCGTCCTATGGCTACACCTTC. This translates into CASSPVPANNNPSYGYTF.

This clonotype was observed a handful of times. This chain uses TRBV29-1 with TRBJ1-2; perhaps TRBD1 as D (5 bases). Trimming took off 4 bases at V and 2 bases at J, with 11 bases between the two ends. Germline loops: CDR1 SQVTM, CDR2 ANQGSEA. The CDR3 covers 13 residues. The CDR3 region has the DNA TGCAGCGTTGGTCCGGACACGAACTATGGCTACACCTTC. Amino acid sequence: CSVGPDTNYGYTF.

The chain couples TRBV20-1 to TRBJ1-1; a weak D match, TRBD1 (5 bases). Germline V gene data show CDR1 as DFQATT and CDR2 as SNEGSKA (reference sequence). CDR3 length equals 12 residues. Trimming removed 4 bases at V and 7 bases at J, with 13 bases between. The CDR3 loop reads CSATAHRIEAFF. CDR3 bases: TGCAGTGCTACCGCCCACAGGATTGAAGCTTTCTTT.

This clonotype was picked up a small number of times. V usage is TRBV12-3 or TRBV12-4 and J usage is TRBJ2-1, with 9 bases matching TRBD2. V gave up 1 base and J gave up 6 bases; unmatched junction bases: 7. CDR3 size: 16 residues. This CDR3 is CASSLGREGPVNEQFF. CDR3 sequence (DNA): TGTGCCAGCAGTTTAGGGCGGGAGGGCCCGGTCAATGAGCAGTTCTTC.

The chain couples TRBV20-1 to TRBJ2-7; D is uncertain. The CDR3 consists of 14 residues. V was cut by 2 bases and J by 2 bases, with 13 bases left in between. Germline assignment: CDR1 DFQATT and CDR2 SNEGSKA (reference sequence). CDR3 residues: CSARFSQMTYEQYF. CDR3 nucleotide sequence: TGCAGTGCTAGATTCAGCCAAATGACCTACGAGCAGTACTTC.

This sequence joins TRBV6-1 and TRBJ1-6, with 7 bases identical to TRBD1. Germline V gene lookup returns CDR1 MNHNS and CDR2 SASEGT. The CDR3 spans 15 residues. J was trimmed by 7 bases and V by 4 bases; bases with no gene match: 7. CDR3 nucleotides: TGTGCCAGCAGTGTTGGGACAGTGGGGAATTCACCCCTCCACTTT. Its translation is CASSVGTVGNSPLHF.